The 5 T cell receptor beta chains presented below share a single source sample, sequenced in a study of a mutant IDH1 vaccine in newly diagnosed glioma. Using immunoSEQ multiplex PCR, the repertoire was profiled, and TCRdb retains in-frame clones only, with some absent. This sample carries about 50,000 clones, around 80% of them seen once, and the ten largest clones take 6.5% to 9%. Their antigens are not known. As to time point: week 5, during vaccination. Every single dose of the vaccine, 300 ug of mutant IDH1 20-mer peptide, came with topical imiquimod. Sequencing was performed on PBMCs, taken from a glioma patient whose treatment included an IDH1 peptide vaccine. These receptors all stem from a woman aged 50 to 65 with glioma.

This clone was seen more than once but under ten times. For the CDR3, the DNA is TGTGCCAGCAGCCAAGCACCGGGGAATGGCTACACCTTC. Its translation is CASSQAPGNGYTF. The J gene is TRBJ1-2, the V gene TRBV14; D is unresolved. V lost 1 base, J lost 6 bases, and 9 bases lay in between. Germline-derived CDR1 and CDR2 are SGHDN and FVKESK. This CDR3 contains 13 residues.

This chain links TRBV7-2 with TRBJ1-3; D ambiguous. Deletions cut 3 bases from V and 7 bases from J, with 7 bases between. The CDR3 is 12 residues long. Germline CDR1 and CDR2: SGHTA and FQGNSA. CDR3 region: CASSLGFNTIYF. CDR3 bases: TGTGCCAGCAGCTTGGGCTTTAACACCATATATTTT.

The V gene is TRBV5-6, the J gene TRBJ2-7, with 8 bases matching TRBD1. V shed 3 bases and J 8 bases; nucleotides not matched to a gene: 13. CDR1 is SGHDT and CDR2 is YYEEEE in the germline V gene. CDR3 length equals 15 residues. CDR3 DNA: TGTGCCAGCAGCTCATCCGGGACAGGCGTAATCAAGCAGTACTTC. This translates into CASSSSGTGVIKQYF.

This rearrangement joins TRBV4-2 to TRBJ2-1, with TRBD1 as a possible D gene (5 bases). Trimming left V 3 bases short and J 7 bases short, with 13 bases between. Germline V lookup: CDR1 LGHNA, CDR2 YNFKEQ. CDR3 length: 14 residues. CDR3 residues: CASSHSGASNEQFF. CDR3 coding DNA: TGTGCCAGCAGCCATTCTGGGGCTAGTAATGAGCAGTTCTTC.

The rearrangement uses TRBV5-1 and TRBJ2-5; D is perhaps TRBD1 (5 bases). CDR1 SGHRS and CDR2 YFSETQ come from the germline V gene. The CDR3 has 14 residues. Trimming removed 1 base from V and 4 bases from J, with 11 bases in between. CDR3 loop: CASSLTQGPETQYF. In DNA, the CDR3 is TGCGCCAGCAGCTTGACCCAGGGCCCAGAGACCCAGTACTTC.